This T cell receptor beta chain appears in the sequencing data of a study of vaccination and CD4 T cells after COVID-19. Study-level results: It was found that, in convalescent patients, 304 of 307 vaccine-specific clones were spike mono-reactive.

Germline V gene sequence: CDR1 SGHTA, CDR2 FQGNSA. The CDR3 is 13 amino acids. V shed 4 bases and J 4 bases; nucleotides not matched to a gene: 2. A word on this clonotype: Its antigen is currently unknown.

Treatment defined: roughly 10-day PBMC culture with coronavirus spike peptide pools or control peptides (ViraFEST assay). It was before the COVID-19 pandemic (2011-2018) that the unexposed donor's CD4+ T cells were collected. Expansion of antigen-specific T cells with peptide pools by ViraFEST preceded sequencing of TCRs. The medium had half its volume replaced with fresh IL-2 medium on days 3 and 7. The Oncomine TCR Beta short-read assay sequenced DNA from cultured CD4+ T cells. Investigators isolated genomic DNA from cultured CD4+ T cells. MiXCR, applied by TCRdb to the PCR reads, yields one record per CDR3 protein. Here the sample spans about 6,400 distinct CDR3 sequences, 48% being singletons.

This chain connects TRBV7-2 to TRBJ2-5, with 8 nucleotides matching TRBD1. The sequence was obtained from a human donor in good health. Sequences were obtained from CD4+ T cells from blood, cultured in vitro. Written as DNA, the CDR3 is TGTGCCAGCAGCTCAACAGGGGGAGAGACCCAGTACTTC. Translation: CASSSTGGETQYF.